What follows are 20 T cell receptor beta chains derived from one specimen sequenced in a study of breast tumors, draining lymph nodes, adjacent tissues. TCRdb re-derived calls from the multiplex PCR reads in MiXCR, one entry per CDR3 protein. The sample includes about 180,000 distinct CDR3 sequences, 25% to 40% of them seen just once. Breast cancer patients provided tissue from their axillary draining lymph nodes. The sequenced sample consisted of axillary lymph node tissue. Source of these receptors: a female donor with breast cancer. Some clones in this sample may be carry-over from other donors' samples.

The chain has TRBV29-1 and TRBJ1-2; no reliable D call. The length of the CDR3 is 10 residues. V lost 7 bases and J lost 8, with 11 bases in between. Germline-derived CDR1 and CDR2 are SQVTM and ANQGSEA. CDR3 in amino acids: CSGEGKGYTF. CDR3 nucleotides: TGCAGCGGCGAAGGAAAGGGCTACACCTTC.

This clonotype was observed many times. CDR3 sequence: CASSLTGGFTSYNEQFF. The CDR3 DNA follows: TGTGCCAGCAGCTTAACTGGCGGCTTTACCTCCTACAATGAGCAGTTCTTC. The chain is built from TRBV7-3 and TRBJ2-1; D not certain. CDR1 is SGHTA, CDR2 FQGTGA, per germline. CDR3 length equals 17 residues. Between the trimmed V and J ends, which lost 0 bases and 0 bases, there was a span of 12 bases.

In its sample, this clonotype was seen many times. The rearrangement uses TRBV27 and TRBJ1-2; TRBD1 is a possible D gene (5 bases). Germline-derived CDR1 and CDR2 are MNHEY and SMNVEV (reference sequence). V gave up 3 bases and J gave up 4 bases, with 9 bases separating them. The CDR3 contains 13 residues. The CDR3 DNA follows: TGTGCCAGCAGTTTCGGGACGGCCTATGGCTACACCTTC. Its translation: CASSFGTAYGYTF.

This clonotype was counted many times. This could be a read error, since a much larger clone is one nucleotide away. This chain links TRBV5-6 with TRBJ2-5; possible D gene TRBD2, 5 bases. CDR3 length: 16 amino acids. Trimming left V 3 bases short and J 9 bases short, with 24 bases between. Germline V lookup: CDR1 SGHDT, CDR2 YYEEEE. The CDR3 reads CASSSETTGVRLAQYF. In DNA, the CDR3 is TGTGCCAGCAGCTCCGAGACTACCGGGGTACGCTTGGCCCAGTACTTC.

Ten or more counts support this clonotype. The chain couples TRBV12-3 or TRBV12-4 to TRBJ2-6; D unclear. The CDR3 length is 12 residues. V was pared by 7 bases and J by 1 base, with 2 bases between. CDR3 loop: CASNSGANVLTF. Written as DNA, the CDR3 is TGTGCCAGCAATTCTGGGGCCAACGTCCTGACTTTC.

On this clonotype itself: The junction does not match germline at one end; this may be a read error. CDR3 loop: CATGGPSNTGELPF. CDR3 sequence (DNA): TGTGCCACCGGAGGCCCCTCGAACACCGGGGAGCTGCCTTTT. This chain joins TRBV10-3 and TRBJ2-2; maybe TRBD2 (5 bases). This CDR3 has 14 residues. Germline loops: CDR1 ENHRY, CDR2 SYGVKD.

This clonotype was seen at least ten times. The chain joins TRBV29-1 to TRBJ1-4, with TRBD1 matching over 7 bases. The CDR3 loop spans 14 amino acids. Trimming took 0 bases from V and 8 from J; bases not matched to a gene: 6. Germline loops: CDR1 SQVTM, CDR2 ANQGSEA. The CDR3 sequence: CSVEDRGGREKLFF. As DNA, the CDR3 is TGCAGCGTTGAAGATAGAGGGGGCCGCGAAAAACTGTTTTTT. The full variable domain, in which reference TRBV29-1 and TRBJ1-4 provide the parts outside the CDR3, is SAVISQKPSRDICQRGTSLTIQCQVDSQVTMMFWYRQQPGQSLTLIATANQGSEATYESGFVIDKFPISRPNLTFSTLTVSNMSPEDSSIYLCSVEDRGGREKLFFGSGTQLSVL.

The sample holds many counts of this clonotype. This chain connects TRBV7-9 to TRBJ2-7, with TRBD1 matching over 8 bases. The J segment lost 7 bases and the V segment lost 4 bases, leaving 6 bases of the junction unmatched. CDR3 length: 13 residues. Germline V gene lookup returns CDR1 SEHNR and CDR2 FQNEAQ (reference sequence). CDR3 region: CASSSWTGKEQYF. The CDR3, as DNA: TGTGCCAGCAGCTCCTGGACAGGGAAGGAGCAGTACTTC.

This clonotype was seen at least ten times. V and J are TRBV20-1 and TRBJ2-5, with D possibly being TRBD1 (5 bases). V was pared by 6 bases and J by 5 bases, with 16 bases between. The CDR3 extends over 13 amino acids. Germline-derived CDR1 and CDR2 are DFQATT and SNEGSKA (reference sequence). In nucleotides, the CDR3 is TGCAGTGCCCAGGGTCCTTTTGGGGAGACCCAGTACTTC. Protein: CSAQGPFGETQYF.

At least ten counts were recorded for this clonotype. The CDR3 coding sequence is TGTGCCAGCAGCTATAGCACGACAGATACGCAGTATTTT. It specifies CASSYSTTDTQYF. This chain connects TRBV7-3 to TRBJ2-3; no definite D call. The CDR3 covers 13 residues. Germline-derived CDR1 and CDR2 are SGHTA and FQGTGA. Between the trimmed V and J ends, which lost 4 bases and 3 bases, there was a span of 8 bases.

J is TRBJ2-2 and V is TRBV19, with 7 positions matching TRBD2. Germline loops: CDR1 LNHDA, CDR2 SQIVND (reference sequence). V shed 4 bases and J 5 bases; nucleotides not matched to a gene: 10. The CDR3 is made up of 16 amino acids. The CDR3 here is CASSRVGGLRTGELFF. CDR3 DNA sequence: TGTGCCAGTAGTAGGGTGGGGGGGTTGCGGACCGGGGAGCTGTTTTTT. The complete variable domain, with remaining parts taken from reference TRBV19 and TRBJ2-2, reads DGGITQSPKYLFRKEGQNVTLSCEQNLNHDAMYWYRQDPGQGLRLIYYSQIVNDFQKGDIAEGYSVSREKKESFPLTVTSAQKNPTAFYLCASSRVGGLRTGELFFGEGSRLTVL.

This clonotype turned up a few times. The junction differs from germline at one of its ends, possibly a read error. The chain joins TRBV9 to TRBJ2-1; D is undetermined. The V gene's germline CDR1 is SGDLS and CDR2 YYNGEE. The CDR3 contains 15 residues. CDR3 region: CASSVRADLLFEPFF. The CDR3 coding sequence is TGTGCCAGCAGCGTCCGGGCCGACCTTCTGTTCGAGCCGTTCTTC.

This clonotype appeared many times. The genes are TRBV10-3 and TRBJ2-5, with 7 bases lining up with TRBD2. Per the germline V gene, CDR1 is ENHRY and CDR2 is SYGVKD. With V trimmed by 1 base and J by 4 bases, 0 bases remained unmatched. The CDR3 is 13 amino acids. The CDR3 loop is CAISEWGGETQYF. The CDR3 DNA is TGTGCCATCAGTGAGTGGGGGGGAGAGACCCAGTACTTC.

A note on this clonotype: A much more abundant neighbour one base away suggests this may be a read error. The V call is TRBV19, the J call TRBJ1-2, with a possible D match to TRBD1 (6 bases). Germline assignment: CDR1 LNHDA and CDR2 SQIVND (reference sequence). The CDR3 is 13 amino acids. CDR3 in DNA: TGTGCCAGTAGTAAAGACAGGTTATATGGCTGCACCTTC. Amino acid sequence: CASSKDRLYGCTF. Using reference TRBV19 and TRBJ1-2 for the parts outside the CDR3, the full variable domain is DGGITQSPKYLFRKEGQNVTLSCEQNLNHDAMYWYRQDPGQGLRLIYYSQIVNDFQKGDIAEGYSVSREKKESFPLTVTSAQKNPTAFYLCASSKDRLYGCTFGSGTRLTVV.

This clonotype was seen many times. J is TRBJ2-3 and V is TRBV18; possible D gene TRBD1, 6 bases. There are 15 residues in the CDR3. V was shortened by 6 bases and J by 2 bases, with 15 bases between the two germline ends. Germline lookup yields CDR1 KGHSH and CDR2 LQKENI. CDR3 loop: CASSLGQLLTDTQYF. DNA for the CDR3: TGTGCCAGCTCCCTCGGACAGCTTCTCACAGATACGCAGTATTTT.

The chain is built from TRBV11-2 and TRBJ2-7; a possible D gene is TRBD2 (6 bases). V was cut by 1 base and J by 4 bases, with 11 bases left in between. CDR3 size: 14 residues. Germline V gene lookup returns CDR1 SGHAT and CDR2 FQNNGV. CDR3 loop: CASSLGVAAYEQYF. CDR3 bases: TGTGCCAGCAGCTTAGGGGTAGCGGCGTACGAGCAGTACTTC.

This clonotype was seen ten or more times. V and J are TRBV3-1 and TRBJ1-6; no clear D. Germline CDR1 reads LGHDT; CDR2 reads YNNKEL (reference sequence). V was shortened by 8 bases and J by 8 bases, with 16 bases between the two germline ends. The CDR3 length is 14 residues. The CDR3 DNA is TGTGCCAGCTCCATCGGAGTTCGCTATTCACCCCTCCACTTT. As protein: CASSIGVRYSPLHF.

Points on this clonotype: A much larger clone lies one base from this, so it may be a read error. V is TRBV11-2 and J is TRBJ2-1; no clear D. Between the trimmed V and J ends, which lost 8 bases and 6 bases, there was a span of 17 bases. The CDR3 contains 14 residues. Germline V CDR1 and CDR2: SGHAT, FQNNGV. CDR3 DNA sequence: TGTGCCAGCGAGCGAGGTCACGCTACCAATGAGCAGTTCTTC. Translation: CASERGHATNEQFF.

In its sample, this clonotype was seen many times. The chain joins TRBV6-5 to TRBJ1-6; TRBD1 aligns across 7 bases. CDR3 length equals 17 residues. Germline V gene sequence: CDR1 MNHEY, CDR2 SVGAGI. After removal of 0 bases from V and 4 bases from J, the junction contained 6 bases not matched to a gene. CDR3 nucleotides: TGTGCCAGCAGTTACTCGTTAGGGACAGCTTATAATTCACCCCTCCACTTT. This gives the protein CASSYSLGTAYNSPLHF.

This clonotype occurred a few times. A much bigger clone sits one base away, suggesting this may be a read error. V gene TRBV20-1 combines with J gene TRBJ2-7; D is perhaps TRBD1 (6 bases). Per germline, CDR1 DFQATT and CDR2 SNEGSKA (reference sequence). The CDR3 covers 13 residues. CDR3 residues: CSALTGGTYAQYF. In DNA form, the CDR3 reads TGCAGTGCTTTGACAGGTGGTACCTACGCGCAGTACTTC.